One TCR beta chain is described in this entry. Its antigen is currently unknown. The CDR3 has 13 amino acids. V was cut by 0 bases and J by 13 bases, with 13 bases left in between. Germline V gene sequence: CDR1 DFQATT, CDR2 SNEGSKA (reference sequence). This sample was taken from a study of blood T cells in healthy people across ages. Study results and caveats: Age advanced and TCR beta diversity per million T cells fell, roughly linearly.

Caucasian, healthy and from Russia, the donors were aged between about 6 and 90. Alongside a J-beta primer mix, a sample-barcoded 5' primer served in a second PCR lasting about 7 to 11 cycles. Researchers report that a template-switch adaptor with 12 random nucleotides tagged each cDNA molecule. All samples gave at least 3 million CDR3-containing paired-end reads. TCRdb processed the 5' RACE reads anew with MiXCR; each CDR3 protein has one entry. The table shows around 800,000 distinct CDR3 sequences, with about 42% occurring only once. Sequencing used blood. This receptor was taken from a man aged 60 to 75 in good health. The chain couples TRBV20-1 to TRBJ1-6; no firm D call. This CDR3 is CSAREAKSSPLHF. The DNA for the CDR3 is TGCAGTGCTAGAGAGGCCAAAAGCTCCCCCCTCCACTTT.